These 9 T cell receptor beta chains were sequenced from one sample in a study of cytomegalovirus exposure and HLA in healthy donors. Primers included in the PCR were 60 Vbeta and 13 Jbeta primers. Clones were sequenced by immunoSEQ multiplex PCR, and TCRdb holds only the in-frame ones, with some missing. The sample lists 190,000 or so clones, about 80% occurring once. Sequencing used PBMCs. The receptors were sampled from a boy aged 5-17 years in good health and CMV-seronegative.

CDR3: CATSRAGAGGAYEQYF. DNA for the CDR3: TGTGCCACCAGCAGAGCCGGGGCAGGGGGCGCCTACGAGCAGTACTTC. This chain uses TRBV15 with TRBJ2-7, with 8 bases fitting TRBD1. V lost 1 base to trimming and J lost 2 bases; unmatched junction nucleotides: 7. The CDR3 consists of 16 residues. Germline V CDR1 and CDR2: LNHNV, YYDKDF (reference sequence).

The chain carries TRBV5-1 and TRBJ2-7; D possibly corresponds to TRBD2 (6 bases). The CDR3 runs 14 residues. Trimming removed 2 bases from V and 1 base from J, with 10 bases in between. Germline CDR1 SGHRS, CDR2 YFSETQ. The CDR3 spells CASSFSGTSYEQYF. DNA for the CDR3: TGCGCCAGCAGCTTTTCCGGGACTTCCTACGAGCAGTACTTC.

V is TRBV7-9 and J is TRBJ1-4; D not resolved. Germline-derived CDR1 and CDR2 are SEHNR and FQNEAQ (reference sequence). This CDR3 is 13 amino acids long. Trimming took off 3 bases at V and 8 bases at J, with 10 bases between the two ends. The CDR3 loop reads CASSFFLGEKLFF. CDR3 DNA: TGTGCCAGCAGCTTTTTTCTGGGCGAAAAACTGTTTTTT.

The CDR3 sequence: CAISEGSQLGFAEAFF. CDR3 DNA sequence: TGTGCCATCAGTGAGGGGAGTCAATTAGGCTTCGCTGAAGCTTTCTTT. This chain links TRBV10-3 with TRBJ1-1; no clear D. V was shortened by 2 bases and J by 6 bases, with 19 bases between the two germline ends. CDR1 is ENHRY, CDR2 SYGVKD, per germline. The CDR3 has 16 amino acids.

This chain uses TRBV7-8 with TRBJ2-1; D may be TRBD2 (5 bases). Trimming shortened V by 3 bases and J by 0 bases, and 12 bases separated the two germline ends. CDR3 length: 16 amino acids. Germline V gene sequence: CDR1 SGHVS, CDR2 FQNEAQ. This CDR3 is CASSFIRGSSYNEQFF. The DNA for the CDR3 is TGTGCCAGCAGCTTTATCAGAGGGAGCTCCTACAATGAGCAGTTCTTC.

V is TRBV27 and J is TRBJ2-3; TRBD2 might be the D (5 bases). Germline V gene data show CDR1 as MNHEY and CDR2 as SMNVEV (reference sequence). Trimming shortened V by 2 bases and J by 0 bases, and 6 bases separated the two germline ends. This CDR3 contains 14 residues. CDR3 residues: CASSLPGSTDTQYF. The CDR3, as DNA: TGTGCCAGCAGTTTACCGGGGAGCACAGATACGCAGTATTTT.

This rearrangement joins TRBV19 to TRBJ1-5; TRBD1 is a possible D gene (5 bases). The CDR3 spans 14 residues. Trimming took off 3 bases at V and 0 bases at J, with 6 bases between the two ends. Looked up from germline, CDR1 is LNHDA and CDR2 is SQIVND (reference sequence). CDR3 DNA: TGTGCCAGTAGTATGACAGTTAGCAATCAGCCCCAGCATTTT. The encoded protein is CASSMTVSNQPQHF.

The table lists this clone with a count of one. The V gene is TRBV19, the J gene TRBJ1-1; no clear D gene. Trimming cost V 7 bases and J 8 bases, with 20 bases left between them. CDR3 length equals 14 residues. Germline CDR1 reads LNHDA; CDR2 reads SQIVND (reference sequence). The CDR3 region is CASTTQSRLREAFF. The CDR3 bases are TGTGCCAGTACAACGCAATCCAGATTACGAGAAGCTTTCTTT.

The V and J genes are TRBV7-3 and TRBJ2-2; possibly TRBD1 for D (6 bases). The CDR3 has 14 residues. CDR1 and CDR2 from the germline V gene are SGHTA and FQGTGA. V was cut by 4 bases and J by 6 bases, with 12 bases left in between. The CDR3 DNA reads TGTGCCAGCAGCTCCAACAGGGTTGCCGGGGAGCTGTTTTTT. Translation: CASSSNRVAGELFF. The whole variable domain, remainder taken from reference TRBV7-3 and TRBJ2-2, is GAGVSQTPSNKVTEKGKYVELRCDPISGHTALYWYRQSLGQGPEFLIYFQGTGAADDSGLPNDRFFAVRPEGSVSTLKIQRTERGDSAVYLCASSSNRVAGELFFGEGSRLTVL.